The 9 T cell receptor beta chains reported below all come from one sample, sequenced in a study of graft-versus-host responses after intestinal transplantation. For these TCRs, the target antigens are not known. TCRdb's table, derived via immunoSEQ multiplex PCR, lists solely in-frame clones and lacks some. This sample yields about 96,000 clones, of which about 90% are seen a single time; 0.17% belongs to the top ten. Sequenced material: unstimulated CD4+ T cells sorted from spleen or lymph node cells, taken before intestinal transplant. Source of these receptors: a human donor who received an intestinal transplant.

This chain uses TRBV6-5 with TRBJ1-5; no clear D. Between the trimmed V and J ends, which lost 5 bases and 7 bases, there was a span of 9 bases. The CDR3 length is 12 residues. Germline V gene data show CDR1 as MNHEY and CDR2 as SVGAGI. The CDR3 sequence: CASSPPGQPQHF. Written as DNA, the CDR3 is TGTGCCAGCAGTCCCCCAGGACAGCCCCAGCATTTT.

The gene calls are TRBV5-1 and TRBJ1-2, with D perhaps TRBD1 (6 bases). CDR1 SGHRS and CDR2 YFSETQ come from the germline V gene. The CDR3 extends over 14 amino acids. V was clipped by 0 bases and J by 6 bases, with 12 bases between them. CDR3: CASSLGEGVNGYTF. In nucleotides, the CDR3 is TGCGCCAGCAGCTTGGGCGAGGGGGTAAATGGCTACACCTTC.

This clone turned up a few times. The chain recombines TRBV6-1 with TRBJ1-2; no firm D call. V was shortened by 4 bases and J by 8 bases, with 11 bases between the two germline ends. In germline, CDR1 is MNHNS, CDR2 SASEGT. The CDR3 sequence is 12 residues long. The CDR3 is CASSAEGYGYTF. The DNA for the CDR3 is TGTGCCAGCAGTGCTGAGGGTTACGGCTACACCTTC.

V and J are TRBV19 and TRBJ2-2; maybe TRBD1 (6 bases). Germline V CDR1 and CDR2: LNHDA, SQIVND (reference sequence). V gave up 3 bases and J gave up 2 bases, with 13 bases separating them. There are 16 residues in the CDR3. CDR3 in DNA: TGTGCCAGTAGTATCAGATGGACAGTTAACACCGGGGAGCTGTTTTTT. Protein: CASSIRWTVNTGELFF.

The J gene is TRBJ2-2, the V gene TRBV30; 7 bases fit TRBD1. Germline V gene data show CDR1 as GTSNPN and CDR2 as SVGIG (reference sequence). Trimming removed 5 bases from V and 0 bases from J; junction bases left unmatched: 6. The CDR3 consists of 15 residues. CDR3 amino acids: CAWGKGQSNTGELFF. DNA of the CDR3: TGTGCCTGGGGCAAGGGACAGTCGAACACCGGGGAGCTGTTTTTT.

The chain recombines TRBV30 with TRBJ2-6, with TRBD2 matching 7 bases. The V gene's germline CDR1 is GTSNPN and CDR2 SVGIG (reference sequence). The ends lost 6 bases at V and 1 base at J; junction bases unmatched: 3. This CDR3 has 14 amino acids. The CDR3 region has the DNA TGTGCCTGCCCGGGGGGATCTGGGGCCAACGTCCTGACTTTC. This sequence encodes CACPGGSGANVLTF.

This chain uses TRBV28 with TRBJ1-4; no reliable D call. The CDR3 runs 13 residues. Germline V gene sequence: CDR1 MDHEN, CDR2 SYDVKM. V lost 1 base and J 5 bases, leaving 5 bases between the germline ends. The CDR3 protein is CASSLSLNEKLFF. The CDR3 DNA is TGTGCCAGCAGTTTATCCCTGAATGAAAAACTGTTTTTT.

The rearrangement links TRBV6-6 to TRBJ2-2; D is uncertain. Per the germline V gene, CDR1 is MNHNY and CDR2 is SVGAGI (reference sequence). V was trimmed by 4 bases and J by 4 bases, leaving 4 bases between them. The CDR3 sequence is 12 residues long. The CDR3 DNA reads TGTGCCAGCAGTTCGCGCACCGGGGAGCTGTTTTTT. Translating it yields CASSSRTGELFF.

This chain links TRBV29-1 with TRBJ2-7, with D unclear. CDR1 and CDR2 (germline): SQVTM, ANQGSEA. V lost 8 bases to trimming and J lost 5 bases, with 13 bases between them. This CDR3 is 11 amino acids long. The CDR3 reads CSIRNIHEQYF. The CDR3 coding sequence is TGCAGCATACGAAACATTCACGAGCAGTACTTC.